This entry lists 2 T cell receptor beta chains sequenced from one sample in a study of T cells expressing NK-cell markers. TCRdb reprocessed the 5' RACE reads and keeps a single row for each CDR3 protein, giving no DNA. Recorded for this sample: about 460,000 distinct CDR3 sequences. The sample taken for sequencing was blood T cells: a sorted CD56 or NKG2C T cell subset, CD4+ or CD8+ T cells, or bulk PBMC T cells (not recorded which). All receptors derive from a woman aged 50 to 65 in good health.

The CDR3: CSARGASGGSGETQYF. The V call is TRBV20-1, the J call TRBJ2-5; TCRdb gives TRBD2 as the D gene, but with no DNA this cannot be confirmed. In germline, CDR1 is DFQATT, CDR2 SNEGSKA (reference sequence). The CDR3 spans 16 residues.

The chain couples TRBV20-1 to TRBJ2-7; absent DNA, TCRdb's TRBD1 call cannot be checked. Germline CDR1 is DFQATT and CDR2 is SNEGSKA (reference sequence). The CDR3 contains 14 residues. CDR3 sequence reads: CSASQDGAFYEQYF.